The rows below give T cell receptor beta chains drawn from one sample of a study of blood T cells in healthy people across ages. MiXCR was run by TCRdb on the 5' RACE reads, yielding one entry per CDR3 protein. The sample consists of about 1,400,000 distinct CDR3 sequences, roughly 40% of them appearing once. Sequencing was done on a sample of blood. The receptors stem from a woman aged 18-30 years in good health. CDR3s include the opening cysteine and the closing phenylalanine or tryptophan. The D gene is left open where the match is weak. A clone size is listed for some rows: how often the clone was seen (once, few, many), or a class if it is expanded.

TGTGCCAGCAGCAGCGGAGGGGCACGAGAGGCTTTCTTT,CASSSGGAREAFF,NA,TRBJ1-1,TRBV3-1,once
TGCAGCGTTGCGGGACAGGGTTCCCCCGGGCAGTACTTC,CSVAGQGSPGQYF,TRBD1,TRBJ2-4,TRBV29-1,NA
TGTGCCATCAGCTCTAGGGACAATGAGCAGTTCTTC,CAISSRDNEQFF,NA,TRBJ2-1,TRBV10-3,few
TGCAGCGCTAGGACAGGGTCTAATGAAAAACTGTTTTTT,CSARTGSNEKLFF,TRBD1,TRBJ1-4,TRBV29-1,few
TGCAGTGCTAGACTTGGGGCGGACGGCAGGGGGGCCCAGTACTTC,CSARLGADGRGAQYF,NA,TRBJ2-7,TRBV20-1,few
TGCGCCAGCAGCCAAGATAGACCGGGCCACACAGATACGCAGTATTTT,CASSQDRPGHTDTQYF,NA,TRBJ2-3,TRBV4-1,NA
TGTGCCAGCAGTTCCCCCCAGGGGATAGGAACCTACAATGAGCAGTTCTTC,CASSSPQGIGTYNEQFF,NA,TRBJ2-1,TRBV27,NA
TGTGCCACCAGTGACACAGGGATGGGGAACACCGGGGAGCTGTTTTTT,CATSDTGMGNTGELFF,NA,TRBJ2-2,TRBV24-1,NA
TGTGCCAGCAGCTTGCGGGACAGGGCTCAGCCCCAGCATTTT,CASSLRDRAQPQHF,TRBD1,TRBJ1-5,TRBV5-6,NA
TGTGCTAGTGGTCTATTCCCCGAGTCCTCTGAAGCTTTCTTT,CASGLFPESSEAFF,NA,TRBJ1-1,TRBV12-5,NA
TGTGCCAGCAAAGTACAGAGAGATAACTACGAGCAGTACTTC,CASKVQRDNYEQYF,NA,TRBJ2-7,TRBV6-5,NA
TGTGCCAGCAGTGAAAGCGGGGGGCAACACAATGAGCAGTTCTTC,CASSESGGQHNEQFF,TRBD2,TRBJ2-1,TRBV6-1,NA
TGCGCCAGCAGTGGCAGGGGAGGTTGGTACAATGAGCAGTACTTC,CASSGRGGWYNEQYF,NA,TRBJ2-7,TRBV28,NA
TGTGCCAGCAGCTCAGACCCCGGGACAGGCGGAAACACCATATATTTT,CASSSDPGTGGNTIYF,TRBD1,TRBJ1-3,TRBV7-2,NA
TGTGCCTGGAGTGGAGGGACAGGGACTGAAGCTTTCTTT,CAWSGGTGTEAFF,TRBD1,TRBJ1-1,TRBV30,NA
TGTGCCAGCAGTTTGGGACATTCCGGGACAGGGGTGTTCTTC,CASSLGHSGTGVFF,TRBD1,TRBJ2-1,TRBV27,many
TGTGCCAGCAGTTCCCCGCCGGACTATGGCTACACCTTC,CASSSPPDYGYTF,NA,TRBJ1-2,TRBV25-1,NA
TGTGCCAGCAGCTTCGGTTTAGCGGGAGAAGCCTACGAGCAGTACTTC,CASSFGLAGEAYEQYF,TRBD2,TRBJ2-7,TRBV7-9,few
TGTGCCAGCAGTCCCGGACTAGCGGGGGGCTTCCAAGAGACCCAGTACTTC,CASSPGLAGGFQETQYF,TRBD2,TRBJ2-5,TRBV5-4,NA
TGTGCCAGCAGCGCTCAGGTGGGACTAGTCGGGAAGACAGATACGCAGTATTTT,CASSAQVGLVGKTDTQYF,TRBD2,TRBJ2-3,TRBV9,NA
TGCAGTGCTAGAAGACAGAGTAGCGGAGACAATGAGCAGTACTTC,CSARRQSSGDNEQYF,NA,TRBJ2-5,TRBV20-1,few
TGCAGTGCCTTCGGCTCAGGGGACTCTGGGGCCAACGTCCTGACTTTC,CSAFGSGDSGANVLTF,NA,TRBJ2-6,TRBV20-1,NA
TGTGCCAGCAGTGTTTCGCCGGACGGAGGGGAGACCCAGTACTTC,CASSVSPDGGETQYF,NA,TRBJ2-5,TRBV2,NA
TGTGCCACCAGCAGGGTTCCGAGGGGGCACACTGAAGCTTTCTTT,CATSRVPRGHTEAFF,TRBD1,TRBJ1-1,TRBV15,few
TGTGCCACCAGAGGTGGCGAGTACCAAGAGACCCAGTACTTC,CATRGGEYQETQYF,NA,TRBJ2-5,TRBV24-1,few
TGTGCCAGCAGCCAAGGAGCGGTAGCGGGGGGGATTGGGACCCAGTACTTC,CASSQGAVAGGIGTQYF,TRBD2,TRBJ2-5,TRBV3-1,NA
TGTGCCAGCAGCTTAAGTAGGGGCATAGCTGACTACGAGCAGTACTTC,CASSLSRGIADYEQYF,NA,TRBJ2-7,TRBV7-8,many
TGTGCCAGCAGACACCGACAGGAAGGGTCGTATGGCTACACCTTC,CASRHRQEGSYGYTF,NA,TRBJ1-2,TRBV2,NA
TGCAACGTTGAAGAAGGGAGGGGCATCTACAATGAGCAGTTCTTC,CNVEEGRGIYNEQFF,TRBD2,TRBJ2-1,TRBV29-1,NA
TGTGCCTGGAGTGATGCAGGGGGAGGTAATCAGCCCCAGCATTTT,CAWSDAGGGNQPQHF,TRBD1,TRBJ1-5,TRBV30,NA
TGCAGTGCTAGAGATCAGGGTAGCGGGAGACGAGAGACCCAGTACTTC,CSARDQGSGRRETQYF,TRBD2,TRBJ2-5,TRBV20-1,few
TGTGCCTCCCGGGGCGGGACTAGCGGAGCCCGGGGCTCCTACAATGAGCAGTACTTC,CASRGGTSGARGSYNEQYF,TRBD2,TRBJ2-7,TRBV10-3,NA
TGCAGTGCTAGGGGTCGAGCCCCCCGCGATACGCAGTATTTT,CSARGRAPRDTQYF,NA,TRBJ2-3,TRBV20-1,many
TGTGCCGTCGTGAGGACAGGGGACGGCTACACCTTC,CAVVRTGDGYTF,TRBD1,TRBJ1-2,TRBV6-1,NA
TGTGCCAGCAGCCTGCGAGCGGGAGTGGGCAATGAGCAGTTCTTC,CASSLRAGVGNEQFF,TRBD2,TRBJ2-1,TRBV7-2,NA
TGCGCCAGCAGGGTCGGCGGGAGTACTGAGACCCAGTACTTC,CASRVGGSTETQYF,TRBD2,TRBJ2-5,TRBV5-1,few
TGTGCCAGCAGCTTGAATGGCCTACAAGAGACCCAGTACTTC,CASSLNGLQETQYF,NA,TRBJ2-5,TRBV7-2,once
TGTGCCAGCAGCTCCACGGGGGGGAGCACAGATACGCAGTATTTT,CASSSTGGSTDTQYF,TRBD2,TRBJ2-3,TRBV9,few
TGTGCCACCAGTGACTTTAGCGGGGAGGGAACAGATACGCAGTATTTT,CATSDFSGEGTDTQYF,TRBD2,TRBJ2-3,TRBV24-1,NA
TGCGCCAGCAGCTTGGAGGGGGCCGTCGTTGTCACAGATACGCAGTATTTT,CASSLEGAVVVTDTQYF,TRBD1,TRBJ2-3,TRBV5-1,few
TGTGCCAGCAGCCAAGATACGGCGGGGACCCCCAGGGACATTCTGTACTTC,CASSQDTAGTPRDILYF,NA,TRBJ2-4,TRBV4-2,NA
TGTGCCAGCAGTGAAAGTAGAAGAACTGACAACACCGGGGAGCTGTTTTTT,CASSESRRTDNTGELFF,NA,TRBJ2-2,TRBV6-1,NA
TGTGCCAGTAGCGCGGGTAATGCTAATTCACCCTCCCACTTT,CASSAGNANSPSHF,NA,TRBJ1-6,TRBV28,NA
TGCAGCGTTGTGGGGGGGACCGGGGCCAACGTCCTGACTTTC,CSVVGGTGANVLTF,TRBD2,TRBJ2-6,TRBV29-1,NA
TGCGCCAGCAGCCATCCTAGCGGGAGGGCGTATGAGCAGTACTTC,CASSHPSGRAYEQYF,TRBD2,TRBJ2-5,TRBV4-1,NA
TGCGCCAGCAGCCGGACTAGCGGGGGGTTCAATGAGCAGTACTTC,CASSRTSGGFNEQYF,TRBD2,TRBJ2-7,TRBV4-1,NA
TGTGCCAGCAGTTTGGAAGCGGGGCCCTACGAGCAGTACTTC,CASSLEAGPYEQYF,TRBD2,TRBJ2-7,TRBV12-3/TRBV12-4,many
TGTGCCAGCTCAAACGGTGGGACCGTCTCCTCCTACGAGCAGTACTTC,CASSNGGTVSSYEQYF,NA,TRBJ2-7,TRBV6-6,many
TGTGCCAGCAGGCCTAAGGCACGGGACTCATCCTACAATGAGCAGTTCTTC,CASRPKARDSSYNEQFF,NA,TRBJ2-1,TRBV12-3/TRBV12-4,many
TGCAGTGCTAGTTTGGACTATTCCTACGAGCAGTACTTC,CSASLDYSYEQYF,NA,TRBJ2-7,TRBV20-1,few
TGTGCCAGCACAAATCCACGGGACGGGAGCTCCTATAATTCACCCCTCCACTTT,CASTNPRDGSSYNSPLHF,NA,TRBJ1-6,TRBV7-9,NA
TGCAGCGTACGAGGACTATTTTCCTACAATGAGCAGTTCTTC,CSVRGLFSYNEQFF,NA,TRBJ2-1,TRBV29-1,few
TGTGCCAGCAGCCTTCGAGCGGGACCCCCTCAAGAGACCCAGTACTTC,CASSLRAGPPQETQYF,TRBD2,TRBJ2-5,TRBV7-6,NA
TGCAGCGTCCAATTACTAGACTTCTACGAGCAGTACTTC,CSVQLLDFYEQYF,NA,TRBJ2-7,TRBV29-1,NA
TGTGCCAGCGGTCGGAGGGCAGGGCTGAACACTGAAGCTTTCTTT,CASGRRAGLNTEAFF,NA,TRBJ1-1,TRBV3-1,NA
TGCGCCAGCAGCCAATCGGGACAGACCAGCACAGATACGCAGTATTTT,CASSQSGQTSTDTQYF,TRBD1,TRBJ2-3,TRBV5-1,few
TGCAGTGCTAGGGGAGGGTTGGGGGCCAACGTCCTGACTTTC,CSARGGLGANVLTF,TRBD2,TRBJ2-6,TRBV20-1,few
TGTGCCAGCAGCAAAGATAGGGGGCGGATTAAAGAGACCCAGTACTTC,CASSKDRGRIKETQYF,NA,TRBJ2-5,TRBV21-1,NA
TGTGCCAGCAGCTTGGACAGTTCTTATGGCTACACCTTC,CASSLDSSYGYTF,NA,TRBJ1-2,TRBV7-2,many
TGTGCCAGCAGTCTATGGACAGGCTATTATAGCAATCAGCCCCAGCATTTT,CASSLWTGYYSNQPQHF,TRBD1,TRBJ1-5,TRBV6-1,NA